This T cell receptor beta chain emerged from a study of T-cell memory formation after mild COVID-19. Across the whole study: Most TCR clusters belonged to a single donor. Study conclusions and caveats: Day 15 to 85 contracting clones showed balanced CD4/CD8; later expanders leaned CD4+.

A 5'RACE reaction primed in the constant segment made cDNA libraries of TCR alpha and TCR beta, and these carried sample barcodes and UMIs. TCRdb reprocessed the 5' RACE reads via MiXCR and lists one record per CDR3 protein. This sample has more than 110,000 distinct CDR3 sequences; around 27% occur once, and the top ten carry approximately 24%. On this clonotype itself: The antigen remains undetermined.

CDR3 length equals 13 residues. V was cut by 6 bases and J by 1 base, with 9 bases left in between. Germline-derived CDR1 and CDR2 are MGHRA and YSYEKL. The receptor's source is an adult woman who had mild COVID-19 (a few samples of this study predate the infection). Cell type and time point are not known. The chain employs TRBV4-1 and TRBJ1-1, with D unresolved. Sequences were obtained from PBMCs or a T cell subset sorted from them (not recorded which). The DNA of the CDR3 is TGCGCCAGCAGACTCGTCCAGAACACTGAAGCTTTCTTT. As protein: CASRLVQNTEAFF.